The next 2 T cell receptor beta chains were all read from a single sample in a study of blood T cells in healthy people across ages. Using a J-beta primer mix together with a sample-barcoded 5' primer, a second PCR was run for roughly 7 to 11 cycles. TCRdb fed the 5' RACE reads into MiXCR, producing one record per CDR3 protein. The sample has 850,000 to 1,300,000 distinct CDR3 sequences, over 35% seen once. Sequences were obtained from blood. The receptors originated from an older woman in good health.

This clonotype showed up just a few times. The V gene is TRBV15, the J gene TRBJ2-1; D is possibly TRBD2 (5 bases). The ends were cut back, 4 bases at V and 0 bases at J, with 13 bases in the middle. CDR1 and CDR2 (germline): LNHNV, YYDKDF (reference sequence). CDR3 length: 16 amino acids. In DNA form, the CDR3 reads TGTGCCACCAGCATAATGAGCGGAACCTCCTACAATGAGCAGTTCTTC. Translation: CATSIMSGTSYNEQFF.

Ten or more counts support this clonotype. V and J are TRBV10-3 and TRBJ2-3; 12 bases are a match to TRBD2. V lost 7 bases, J lost 6 bases, and 11 bases stayed unmatched. Germline CDR1 and CDR2: ENHRY and SYGVKD. The CDR3 totals 16 residues. The CDR3 loop is CAITRTSGNMADTQYF. Here the CDR3 DNA reads TGTGCCATCACTAGGACTAGCGGGAACATGGCCGATACGCAGTATTTT.